This T cell receptor beta chain was observed in a study of blood T cells in healthy people across ages. Sample-barcoded 5' priming and a J-beta primer mix drove a second PCR of roughly 6 to 12 cycles. TCRdb analysed the 5' RACE reads with MiXCR anew, one entry per CDR3 protein. This table has about 730,000 distinct CDR3 sequences, 43% appearing once. Peripheral blood from each donor was collected in a volume of 9.5 to 10 milliliters. In this sample, this clonotype turned up a few times. Per germline, CDR1 DFQATT and CDR2 SNEGSKA (reference sequence). Trimming cost V 3 bases and J 0 bases, with 12 bases left between them. There are 15 residues in the CDR3.

The TCR was taken from an older woman in good health. The sequencing input was blood. This chain connects TRBV20-1 to TRBJ2-4; no reliable D call. The CDR3 region has the DNA TGCAGTGCTAGTTTACAACCTCTAGCCAAAAACATTCAGTACTTC. Translation: CSASLQPLAKNIQYF.